This TCR beta chain stems from a study of Graves' ophthalmopathy and Graves' hyperthyroidism. General study findings and limits: Clonotypes were expanded in thyroid at above 0.001 frequency, and most also appeared in blood.

This clonotype was counted ten times or more. The target antigen is unknown. The V gene lost 1 base and the J gene lost 6 bases, with 9 bases spanning the gap. The CDR3 consists of 13 residues. Germline assignment: CDR1 MNHNS and CDR2 SASEGT. Investigators amplified TCR beta CDR3 regions from RNA transcripts. The workflow started with a first-round RT-PCR run with HTBI primers and then moved on to a second-round multiplex PCR. Each CDR3 protein gets one entry after TCRdb re-called the multiplex PCR reads with MiXCR. This sample has 450,000 or so distinct CDR3 sequences, with 14% found just once. The sequencing sample was made of blood. This receptor was identified in a woman aged 30 to 39 with Graves' ophthalmopathy. V is TRBV6-1 and J is TRBJ1-2; weak D call: TRBD1 (6 bases). DNA of the CDR3: TGTGCCAGCAGTGAAGGCCGGACAGATGGCTACACCTTC. Translation gives CASSEGRTDGYTF.